These T cell receptor beta chains were read from a single sample in a study of T cell responses to AZD1222 COVID-19 vaccine. Libraries were prepared by immunoSEQ multiplex PCR; TCRdb keeps only in-frame clonotypes and omits some of them. The sample records around 140,000 clones, 91% being singletons. The specimen comprised peripheral blood, sampled on day 0 of AZD1222 vaccination. The receptors derive from an adult in good health. CDR3s include the opening cysteine and the closing phenylalanine or tryptophan. The D gene is left open where the match is weak.

v_gene: TRBV9
len: 17
d_gene: NA
j_gene: TRBJ1-3
CDR3nt: TGTGCCAGCAGCGCCTTTGGGGGGGGGAGCTCTGGAAACACCATATATTTT
CDR3aa: CASSAFGGGSSGNTIYF

v_gene: TRBV6-5
len: 15
d_gene: NA
j_gene: TRBJ1-2
CDR3nt: TGTGCCAGCAACGAAGGGGGGGCGGCCAAGATTTACTACACCTTC
CDR3aa: CASNEGGAAKIYYTF

v_gene: TRBV2
len: 13
d_gene: NA
j_gene: TRBJ1-6
CDR3nt: TGTGCCACTTCGACCGAGAATAATTCACCCCTCCACTTT
CDR3aa: CATSTENNSPLHF

v_gene: TRBV11-2
len: 15
d_gene: NA
j_gene: TRBJ1-2
CDR3nt: TGTGCCAGCAGCTTTTGGGGGTTCCCCACTTATGACTACACCTTC
CDR3aa: CASSFWGFPTYDYTF

v_gene: TRBV19
len: 14
d_gene: TRBD1
j_gene: TRBJ2-7
CDR3nt: TGTGCCAGCAAGAAACCGGGACAGTTCTACGAGCAGTACTTC
CDR3aa: CASKKPGQFYEQYF

v_gene: TRBV7-9
len: 15
d_gene: NA
j_gene: TRBJ1-2
CDR3nt: TGTGCCAGCAGCTTAAGGGCAGTTGCTAACTATGGCTACACCTTC
CDR3aa: CASSLRAVANYGYTF

v_gene: TRBV6-2/TRBV6-3
len: 15
d_gene: NA
j_gene: TRBJ2-4
CDR3nt: TGTGCCAGCAGTCCGACCGTGAATGGGGAAAACATTCAGTACTTC
CDR3aa: CASSPTVNGENIQYF

v_gene: TRBV12-3/TRBV12-4
len: 13
d_gene: NA
j_gene: TRBJ1-1
CDR3nt: TGTGCCAGCAGTTTAGGTCCGGGCCGGGCGGCTTTCTTT
CDR3aa: CASSLGPGRAAFF

v_gene: TRBV6-5
len: 14
d_gene: NA
j_gene: TRBJ1-6
CDR3nt: TGTGCCAGCAGGAGAGCGGACCATAATTCACCCCTCCACTTT
CDR3aa: CASRRADHNSPLHF

v_gene: TRBV5-1
len: 13
d_gene: NA
j_gene: TRBJ2-5
CDR3nt: TGCGCCAGCAGCTTGGGTCCTGGAGAGACCCAGTACTTC
CDR3aa: CASSLGPGETQYF

v_gene: TRBV18
len: 14
d_gene: NA
j_gene: TRBJ2-7
CDR3nt: TGTGCCAGCTCACCACCTTTTTCAGGGTACGAGCAGTACTTC
CDR3aa: CASSPPFSGYEQYF

v_gene: TRBV5-1
len: 16
d_gene: NA
j_gene: TRBJ1-4
CDR3nt: TGCGCCAGCAGCGTTACCAGGGTCGGACCTAATGAAAAACTGTTTTTT
CDR3aa: CASSVTRVGPNEKLFF

v_gene: TRBV7-2
len: 14
d_gene: NA
j_gene: TRBJ1-4
CDR3nt: TGTGCCAGCAGCTTTGTAGGGACTAATGAAAAACTGTTTTTT
CDR3aa: CASSFVGTNEKLFF

v_gene: TRBV7-8
len: 16
d_gene: NA
j_gene: TRBJ2-7
CDR3nt: TGTGCCACCAGCTCTTGGTCGGGGTCTAGTTCCTACGAGCAGTACTTC
CDR3aa: CATSSWSGSSSYEQYF

v_gene: TRBV25-1
len: 15
d_gene: NA
j_gene: TRBJ2-5
CDR3nt: TGTGCCAGCAGTAACCCGACTGGGGCCGCCGGGGCCCAGTACTTC
CDR3aa: CASSNPTGAAGAQYF

v_gene: TRBV5-5
len: 16
d_gene: NA
j_gene: TRBJ1-3
CDR3nt: TGTGCCAGCAGCCACGGACGGTTTCCCTCTGGAAACACCATATATTTT
CDR3aa: CASSHGRFPSGNTIYF

v_gene: TRBV10-2
len: 11
d_gene: NA
j_gene: TRBJ2-1
CDR3nt: TGCGCCAGCAGTGATCTCTATGAGCAGTTCTTC
CDR3aa: CASSDLYEQFF